This paragraph covers one TCR beta chain sequence. The data belong to a study of monozygotic twins with inflammatory bowel disease. Germline V gene lookup returns CDR1 DFQATT and CDR2 SNEGSKA (reference sequence). There are 16 residues in the CDR3. TCRdb reanalyzed the 5' RACE reads and collapses them to one entry per CDR3 protein, without DNA. The listing contains around 140,000 distinct CDR3 sequences. The genes are TRBV20-1 and TRBJ2-7; TCRdb outputs TRBD2, but without DNA this stays unchecked. The TCR sequence derives from a human donor with ulcerative colitis or Crohn's disease, or a healthy co-twin of an affected twin (not recorded which). Sequenced input: blood. CDR3 sequence: CSARVLGGAGDNEQYF.